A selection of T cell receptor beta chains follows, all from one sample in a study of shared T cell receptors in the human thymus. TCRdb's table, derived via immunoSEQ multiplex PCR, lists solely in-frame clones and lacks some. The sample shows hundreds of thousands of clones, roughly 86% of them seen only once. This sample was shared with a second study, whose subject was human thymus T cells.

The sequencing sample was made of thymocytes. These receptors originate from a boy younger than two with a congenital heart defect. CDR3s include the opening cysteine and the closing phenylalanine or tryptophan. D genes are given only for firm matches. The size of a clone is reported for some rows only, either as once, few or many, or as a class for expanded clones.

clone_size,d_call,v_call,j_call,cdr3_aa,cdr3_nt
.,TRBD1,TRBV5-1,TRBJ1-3,CASSVGQGDAGNTIYF,TGCGCCAGCAGCGTGGGACAGGGGGACGCAGGAAACACCATATATTTT
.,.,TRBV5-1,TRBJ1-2,CASSPRLDWGYTF,TGCGCCAGCAGCCCCAGACTTGACTGGGGCTACACCTTC
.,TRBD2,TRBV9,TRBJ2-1,CASSDSGGAFEQFF,TGTGCCAGCAGCGATAGCGGGGGGGCTTTTGAGCAGTTCTTC
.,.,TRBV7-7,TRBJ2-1,CASSLGKGGREQFF,TGTGCTAGCAGCTTAGGGAAAGGGGGTCGTGAGCAGTTCTTC
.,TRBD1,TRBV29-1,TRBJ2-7,CSVAGQGEREQYF,TGCAGCGTTGCGGGACAGGGGGAGCGCGAGCAGTACTTC
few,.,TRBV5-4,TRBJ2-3,CASSPHEDTQYF,TGTGCCAGCAGCCCCCACGAGGATACGCAGTATTTT
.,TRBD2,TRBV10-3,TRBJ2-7,CAISEWLAGGSSYEQYF,TGTGCCATCAGTGAATGGCTAGCGGGGGGAAGCTCCTACGAGCAGTACTTC
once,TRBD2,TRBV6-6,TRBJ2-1,CASRYASGPYNEQFF,TGTGCCAGCCGGTACGCTAGCGGCCCCTACAATGAGCAGTTCTTC
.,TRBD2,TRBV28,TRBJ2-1,CASSHGLAGVGEQFF,TGTGCCAGCAGTCACGGACTAGCGGGAGTGGGTGAGCAGTTCTTC
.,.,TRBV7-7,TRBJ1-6,CASSPGGSSYNSPLHF,TGTGCTAGCAGCCCCGGTGGGAGCTCCTATAATTCACCCCTCCACTTT
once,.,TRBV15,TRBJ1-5,CATSRGSSPQHF,TGTGCCACCAGCAGAGGTTCCTCGCCCCAGCATTTT
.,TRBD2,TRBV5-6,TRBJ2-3,CASVTSGSTDTQYF,TGTGCCTCAGTGACTAGCGGAAGCACAGATACGCAGTATTTT
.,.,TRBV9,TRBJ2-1,CASSVEGGGGPLYNEQFF,TGTGCCAGCAGCGTAGAGGGGGGAGGGGGGCCCCTCTACAATGAGCAGTTCTTC
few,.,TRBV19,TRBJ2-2,CASNAGLNTGELFF,TGTGCCAGTAACGCGGGTTTGAACACCGGGGAGCTGTTTTTT
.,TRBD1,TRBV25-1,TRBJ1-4,CASSERGTGDEKLFF,TGTGCCAGCAGTGAAAGGGGGACAGGGGATGAAAAACTGTTTTTT
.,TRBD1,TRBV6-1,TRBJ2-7,CASSETPYRGGYEQYF,TGTGCCAGCAGTGAAACTCCATACAGGGGTGGCTACGAGCAGTACTTC
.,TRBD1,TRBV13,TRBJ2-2,CASSEGQEPNTGELFF,TGTGCCAGCAGCGAAGGACAGGAGCCTAACACCGGGGAGCTGTTTTTT
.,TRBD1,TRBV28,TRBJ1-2,CASSPPRGQGDYGYTF,TGTGCCAGCAGCCCCCCGAGGGGACAGGGTGACTATGGCTACACCTTC
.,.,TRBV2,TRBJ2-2,CATTGEVTGELFF,TGTGCCACCACAGGGGAGGTGACCGGGGAGCTGTTTTTT
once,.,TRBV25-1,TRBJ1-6,CASSEQGPRGGSPLHF,TGTGCCAGCAGTGAACAGGGGCCTCGGGGGGGTTCACCCCTCCACTTT
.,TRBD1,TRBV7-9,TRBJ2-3,CASSLRTGDHTDTQYF,TGTGCCAGCAGCTTACGGACAGGGGACCACACAGATACGCAGTATTTT
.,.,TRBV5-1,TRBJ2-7,CASSNWAHHGTPYEQYF,TGCGCCAGCAGCAATTGGGCCCATCACGGGACTCCCTACGAGCAGTACTTC
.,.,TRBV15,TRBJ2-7,CATSRDLTGYYEQYF,TGTGCCACCAGCAGAGATCTTACAGGCTACTACGAGCAGTACTTC
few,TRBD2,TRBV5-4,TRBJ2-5,CASRKDGRLGGGTQYF,TGTGCCAGCAGGAAGGACGGGAGACTTGGGGGGGGGACCCAGTACTTC
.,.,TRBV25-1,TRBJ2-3,CASSELGSELSTDTQYF,TGTGCCAGCAGTGAATTAGGAAGCGAGCTAAGCACAGATACGCAGTATTTT
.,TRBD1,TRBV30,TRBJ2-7,CAWRQGANYEQYF,TGTGCCTGGAGACAGGGGGCTAATTACGAGCAGTACTTC
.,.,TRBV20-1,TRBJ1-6,CSARFRSPLHF,TGCAGTGCACGGTTCCGATCACCCCTCCACTTT
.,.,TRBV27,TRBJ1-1,CASSSTPSRGLNTEAFF,TGTGCCAGCAGTTCTACCCCGTCCAGGGGACTGAACACTGAAGCTTTCTTT
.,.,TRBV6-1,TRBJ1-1,CASSEAWVAPNTEAFF,TGTGCCAGCAGTGAAGCCTGGGTAGCCCCGAACACTGAAGCTTTCTTT
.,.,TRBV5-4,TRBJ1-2,CASSPSGGGRGNYGYTF,TGTGCCAGCAGCCCGTCGGGTGGCGGGCGAGGTAACTATGGCTACACCTTC
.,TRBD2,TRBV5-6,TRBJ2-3,CASSLGQGGGEGGDTQYF,TGTGCCAGCAGCTTGGGGCAGGGAGGCGGGGAGGGAGGAGATACGCAGTATTTT
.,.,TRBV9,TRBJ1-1,CASSVGPGGMNTEAFF,TGTGCCAGCAGCGTAGGGCCGGGGGGGATGAACACTGAAGCTTTCTTT
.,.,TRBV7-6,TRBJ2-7,CASSKTGFGYEQYF,TGTGCCAGCAGCAAAACAGGGTTCGGCTACGAGCAGTACTTC
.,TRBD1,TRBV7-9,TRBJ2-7,CASSLVPGQGTYEQYF,TGTGCCAGCAGCCTGGTCCCGGGACAGGGGACGTACGAGCAGTACTTC
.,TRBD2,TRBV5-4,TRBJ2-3,CASSSGRADTDTQYF,TGTGCCAGCAGCAGCGGGAGGGCCGATACAGATACGCAGTATTTT
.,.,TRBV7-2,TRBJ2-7,CASSLELLTPYEQYF,TGTGCCAGCAGCTTAGAGCTCCTTACTCCCTACGAGCAGTACTTC
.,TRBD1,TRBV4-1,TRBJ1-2,CASSQVTGQLYGYTF,TGCGCCAGCAGCCAAGTTACGGGACAGCTCTATGGCTACACCTTC
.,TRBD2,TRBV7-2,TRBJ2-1,CASSFQESGGAYNEQFF,TGTGCCAGCAGCTTCCAAGAAAGCGGGGGGGCCTACAATGAGCAGTTCTTC
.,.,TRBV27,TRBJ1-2,CASSLPDTPQSGYTF,TGTGCCAGCAGTTTACCGGACACACCCCAATCTGGCTACACCTTC
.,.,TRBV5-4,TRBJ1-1,CASSWNRVPTEAFF,TGTGCCAGCAGCTGGAACAGGGTTCCCACTGAAGCTTTCTTT
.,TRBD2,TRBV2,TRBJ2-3,CASTDGLAGELTDTQYF,TGTGCCAGCACCGACGGACTAGCGGGGGAGCTAACAGATACGCAGTATTTT